The 32 T cell receptor beta chains below all came from one sample that was sequenced in a study of blood T cell repertoires in COVID-19. TCRdb's table, derived via immunoSEQ multiplex PCR, lists solely in-frame clones and lacks some. The table has 150,000 to 200,000 clones, about 88% seen once. The specimen was peripheral blood. The receptors originated from a woman of 80 years or more with acute or convalescent COVID-19.

This clone showed up just once. The chain combines TRBV7-8 with TRBJ1-1; D remains unclear. This CDR3 region has 14 residues. V was shortened by 3 bases and J by 5 bases, with 13 bases between the two germline ends. Germline CDR1 and CDR2: SGHVS and FQNEAQ. The CDR3, as DNA: TGTGCCAGCAGCTTGATCATGGGAGGGACTGAAGCTTTCTTT. Protein: CASSLIMGGTEAFF.

The chain links TRBV6-5 to TRBJ1-2, with D unclear. CDR3 length: 14 residues. Germline V gene lookup returns CDR1 MNHEY and CDR2 SVGAGI. V lost 2 bases to trimming and J lost 4 bases, with 11 bases between them. CDR3 sequence: CASSYQVELYGYTF. The DNA of the CDR3 is TGTGCCAGCAGTTACCAGGTGGAACTCTATGGCTACACCTTC.

The rearrangement uses TRBV19 and TRBJ1-5, with a weak D call TRBD1 (5 bases). The CDR3 has 16 residues. V gave up 5 bases and J gave up 1 base, with 15 bases separating them. CDR1 and CDR2 from the germline V gene are LNHDA and SQIVND (reference sequence). CDR3 region: CASSARRGGSNQPQHF. The CDR3, as DNA: TGTGCCAGTAGTGCACGGAGGGGAGGGAGCAATCAGCCCCAGCATTTT.

The CDR3 loop reads CASRGPGGPYEQYF. In DNA, the CDR3 is TGTGCCAGCAGGGGTCCAGGGGGCCCCTACGAGCAGTACTTC. V gene TRBV6-5 combines with J gene TRBJ2-7; TRBD1 aligns across 8 bases. V was pared by 6 bases and J by 2 bases, with 6 bases of the junction left unmatched. The CDR3 sequence is 14 residues long. In germline, CDR1 is MNHEY, CDR2 SVGAGI.

This sequence joins TRBV6-6 and TRBJ1-2; the D is unclear. The V gene lost 8 bases and the J gene lost 7 bases, with 14 bases spanning the gap. In germline, CDR1 is MNHNY, CDR2 SVGAGI (reference sequence). The CDR3 is 12 residues long. The CDR3 reads CASFREAIGYTF. The DNA of the CDR3 is TGTGCCAGCTTTAGGGAGGCAATTGGCTACACCTTC.

This clone came up once. The J gene is TRBJ2-7, the V gene TRBV13, with a possible D match to TRBD1 (6 bases). The germline V gene encodes CDR1 PRHDT and CDR2 FYEKMQ (reference sequence). This CDR3 has 13 residues. Trimming left V 5 bases short and J 7 bases short, with 15 bases between. CDR3 nucleotide sequence: TGTGCCAGCAGCCCCGGCCCAGGGGATGAGCAGTACTTC. Translating it yields CASSPGPGDEQYF.

The chain employs TRBV6-5 and TRBJ2-2; the D gene is possibly TRBD1 (5 bases). Germline CDR1 reads MNHEY; CDR2 reads SVGAGI. This CDR3 contains 14 residues. V shed 4 bases and J shed 3 bases, with 9 bases lying between them. The CDR3 spells CASSSDSYTGELFF. Here the CDR3 DNA reads TGTGCCAGCAGTTCCGACAGCTACACCGGGGAGCTGTTTTTT.

This sequence joins TRBV4-2 and TRBJ1-2, with 8 nucleotides matching TRBD1. The CDR3 runs 16 residues. Trimming took 1 base from V and 2 from J; bases not matched to a gene: 6. The germline gives CDR1 LGHNA, CDR2 YNFKEQ. Here the CDR3 reads CASSQGLGQGNYGYTF. For the CDR3, the DNA is TGTGCCAGCAGCCAAGGGTTAGGACAGGGAAACTATGGCTACACCTTC.

The chain is built from TRBV3-1 (or the pseudogene TRBV3-2) and TRBJ1-3, with 9 bases fitting TRBD1. The V and J ends lost 6 bases and 4 bases, in that order; junction bases with no gene match: 4. The CDR3 totals 14 residues. Germline-derived CDR1 and CDR2 are LGHDT and YNNKEL (reference sequence). The DNA for the CDR3 is TGTGCCAGCAGTGGACAGGGGCGGGGAAACACCATATATTTT. Encoded protein: CASSGQGRGNTIYF.

This chain uses TRBV3-1 (or the pseudogene TRBV3-2) with TRBJ2-7; 11 bases are shared with TRBD2. The germline V gene has CDR1 LGHDT and CDR2 YNNKEL (reference sequence). The CDR3 consists of 14 residues. J gave up 8 bases and V 8 bases, and 11 bases lay outside the gene matches. The DNA for the CDR3 is TGTGCCAGCTCTAGCGGGGGGACGGGCCGTCAGCAGTACTTC. This gives the protein CASSSGGTGRQQYF.

V is TRBV18 and J is TRBJ2-1; 10 positions agree with TRBD1. Germline V lookup: CDR1 KGHSH, CDR2 LQKENI. The length of the CDR3 is 15 residues. V was pared by 3 bases and J by 4 bases, with 3 bases of the junction left unmatched. The CDR3 coding sequence is TGTGCCAGCTCACCCCGGGACAGGGGATACAATGAGCAGTTCTTC. It is translated as CASSPRDRGYNEQFF.

The chain employs TRBV6-2 or TRBV6-3 and TRBJ1-2; D uncertain. Trimming stripped 6 bases from V and 5 bases from J, with 10 bases between. There are 12 residues in the CDR3. Germline CDR1 and CDR2: MNHEY and SVGEGT. The DNA for the CDR3 is TGTGCCAGCAGCGAAAACTGGTATGGCTACACCTTC. Protein sequence: CASSENWYGYTF.

This chain joins TRBV19 and TRBJ2-3; TRBD1 aligns across 9 bases. CDR1 and CDR2 (germline): LNHDA, SQIVND (reference sequence). The CDR3 runs to 15 residues. The V segment lost 4 bases and the J segment 3 bases; nucleotides outside the gene matches: 5. The CDR3 protein is CASSRQGGWTDTQYF. CDR3 coding DNA: TGTGCCAGTAGTAGACAGGGGGGGTGGACAGATACGCAGTATTTT.

The chain has TRBV4-2 and TRBJ1-1; no firm D call. This CDR3 is built from 13 residues. The germline V and J ends were trimmed by 7 bases and 1 base, with 10 bases remaining between them. The germline CDR1 and CDR2 sequences are LGHNA and YNFKEQ. The CDR3 DNA sequence: TGTGCCAGCAAAGGAGGCTCGAACACTGAAGCTTTCTTT. Amino acids: CASKGGSNTEAFF.

The chain links TRBV2 to TRBJ1-1; 9 nucleotides match TRBD1. Germline CDR1 SNHLY, CDR2 FYNNEI. This CDR3 comprises 16 residues. Germline trimming cut 4 bases from V and 2 bases from J; bases unmatched to any gene: 8. The CDR3 loop reads CASSVRGQGVNTEAFF. CDR3 coding DNA: TGTGCCAGCAGTGTTAGGGGACAGGGTGTAAACACTGAAGCTTTCTTT. The entire variable domain, with the rest obtained from reference TRBV2 and TRBJ1-1, is as follows: EPEVTQTPSHQVTQMGQEVILRCVPISNHLYFYWYRQILGQKVEFLVSFYNNEISEKSEIFDDQFSVERPDGSNFTLKIRSTKLEDSAMYFCASSVRGQGVNTEAFFGQGTRLTVV.

This clone was detected only a few times. The chain recombines TRBV6-1 with TRBJ1-2; D call uncertain. The CDR3 contains 16 residues. Trimming removed 4 bases at V and 4 bases at J, with 19 bases between. Germline assignment: CDR1 MNHNS and CDR2 SASEGT. The DNA for the CDR3 is TGTGCCAGCAGTGGATATTCAAGGGAGCACGGCTATGGCTACACCTTC. Protein: CASSGYSREHGYGYTF.

The chain uses TRBV5-1 and TRBJ1-2, with 7 bases fitting TRBD1. V dropped 2 bases and J dropped 10; count of bases not matched to a gene: 8. Germline CDR1 and CDR2: SGHRS and YFSETQ. This CDR3 has 13 amino acids. The CDR3 reads CASSLPGQVDYTF. Written as DNA, the CDR3 is TGCGCCAGCAGCTTACCAGGACAGGTGGACTACACCTTC.

V usage is TRBV25-1 and J usage is TRBJ2-1, with TRBD1 matching 8 bases. V gave up 4 bases and J gave up 8 bases; unmatched junction bases: 7. This CDR3 is 14 amino acids long. Germline CDR1 MGHDK, CDR2 SYGVNS. DNA for the CDR3: TGTGCCAGCAGTGGGGGACAGGTGACCGATGAGCAGTTCTTC. This gives the protein CASSGGQVTDEQFF.

In this sample, this clone turned up once. V is TRBV9 and J is TRBJ2-7; 8 positions agree with TRBD1. Unmatched junction bases numbered 5, after V lost 3 bases and J lost 3 bases. Germline loops: CDR1 SGDLS, CDR2 YYNGEE. The length of the CDR3 is 14 residues. CDR3 region: CASSATGAGYEQYF. CDR3 DNA sequence: TGTGCCAGCAGCGCGACAGGGGCGGGCTACGAGCAGTACTTC.

The genes are TRBV12-3 or TRBV12-4 and TRBJ1-1, with D possibly being TRBD1 (5 bases). Trimming removed 5 bases at V and 0 bases at J, with 7 bases between. The CDR3 runs to 13 residues. The CDR3 DNA follows: TGTGCCAGCAGTCCAGGGATGAACACTGAAGCTTTCTTT. Translation gives CASSPGMNTEAFF.

The V call is TRBV19, the J call TRBJ2-7; the match to TRBD2 covers 12 bases. The V gene's germline CDR1 is LNHDA and CDR2 SQIVND (reference sequence). The CDR3 is made up of 15 amino acids. Trimming cost V 5 bases and J 2 bases; bases outside gene matches: 4. The CDR3 protein is CASSARLAGAYEQYF. The CDR3 DNA reads TGTGCCAGTAGTGCACGACTAGCGGGGGCCTACGAGCAGTACTTC.

J is TRBJ1-4 and V is TRBV19, with no clear D. Germline CDR1 reads LNHDA; CDR2 reads SQIVND (reference sequence). The CDR3 has 15 residues. V was pared by 4 bases and J by 0 bases, with 9 bases between. The CDR3: CASSTPSATNEKLFF. The CDR3 DNA reads as TGTGCCAGTAGTACTCCTTCGGCAACTAATGAAAAACTGTTTTTT.

V is TRBV7-8 and J is TRBJ2-2; TRBD2 matches at 10 bases. This CDR3 region has 15 residues. V lost 5 bases, J lost 6 bases, and 6 bases stayed unmatched. Per the germline V gene, CDR1 is SGHVS and CDR2 is FQNEAQ. The CDR3 region is CASSRSGGAAGELFF. The CDR3 region has the DNA TGTGCCAGCAGCAGAAGCGGGGGGGCCGCCGGGGAGCTGTTTTTT.

The table lists this clone with a count of one. The V and J genes are TRBV18 and TRBJ2-3, with 9 bases fitting TRBD1. This CDR3 is 17 amino acids long. Germline CDR1 is KGHSH and CDR2 is LQKENI. J was trimmed by 4 bases and V by 3 bases; bases with no gene match: 11. CDR3 sequence (DNA): TGTGCCAGCTCACCGCCCACCGGGACAGGGAAGGCAGATACGCAGTATTTT. This gives the protein CASSPPTGTGKADTQYF.

The chain carries TRBV7-2 and TRBJ1-1; 8 bases map to TRBD1. The length of the CDR3 is 11 residues. V lost 5 bases to trimming and J lost 11 bases; unmatched junction nucleotides: 4. Germline-derived CDR1 and CDR2 are SGHTA and FQGNSA. CDR3 in amino acids: CASSLTGVAFF. In DNA form, the CDR3 reads TGTGCCAGCAGCCTGACAGGGGTCGCTTTCTTT.

The chain carries TRBV6-2 or TRBV6-3 and TRBJ1-2; 8 bases are a match to TRBD1. Germline lookup yields CDR1 MNHEY and CDR2 SVGEGT. The CDR3 runs to 15 residues. Unmatched junction bases numbered 5, after V lost 2 bases and J lost 3 bases. The CDR3 nucleotides are TGTGCCAGCAGTTACCCCCGGACAGGGTACTATGGCTACACCTTC. Translation: CASSYPRTGYYGYTF.

The V and J genes are TRBV3-1 (or the pseudogene TRBV3-2) and TRBJ1-5; 8 positions match TRBD1. CDR1 and CDR2 from the germline V gene are LGHDT and YNNKEL (reference sequence). CDR3 length: 13 amino acids. V shed 1 base and J 10 bases; nucleotides not matched to a gene: 3. The CDR3 sequence is CASSQGQGLPQHF. The CDR3 nucleotides read TGTGCCAGCAGCCAAGGACAGGGGCTACCCCAGCATTTT.

This clone was counted only a few times. The chain is built from TRBV14 and TRBJ2-2, with 10 bases aligning to TRBD1. The length of the CDR3 is 16 residues. V lost 0 bases, J lost 7 bases, and 5 bases stayed unmatched. Germline CDR1 is SGHDN and CDR2 is FVKESK. The CDR3 sequence: CASSQEDRGLIGELFF. As DNA, the CDR3 is TGTGCCAGCAGCCAAGAAGACAGGGGGCTTATCGGGGAGCTGTTTTTT.

This sequence joins TRBV15 and TRBJ1-1, with D tentatively TRBD1 (5 bases). This CDR3 is 15 amino acids long. CDR1 LNHNV and CDR2 YYDKDF come from the germline V gene (reference sequence). V lost 4 bases and J 2 bases, leaving 14 bases between the germline ends. As DNA, the CDR3 is TGTGCCACCAGCAAAATTGCCAGGGCTAACACTGAAGCTTTCTTT. Protein product: CATSKIARANTEAFF. The entire variable domain, with the rest obtained from reference TRBV15 and TRBJ1-1, is as follows: DAMVIQNPRYQVTQFGKPVTLSCSQTLNHNVMYWYQQKSSQAPKLLFHYYDKDFNNEADTPDNFQSRRPNTSFCFLDIRSPGLGDTAMYLCATSKIARANTEAFFGQGTRLTVV.

The chain employs TRBV30 and TRBJ2-7; D perhaps matches TRBD2 (6 bases). The CDR3 runs 16 residues. The V and J ends lost 0 bases and 3 bases respectively, with 18 bases between them. CDR1 is GTSNPN and CDR2 is SVGIG in the germline V gene (reference sequence). The CDR3 protein is CAWSVLLGGLGYEQYF. The CDR3 DNA follows: TGTGCCTGGAGTGTACTGCTGGGAGGCCTTGGCTACGAGCAGTACTTC.

This rearrangement joins TRBV19 to TRBJ2-2, with 8 bases aligning to TRBD2. The ends lost 8 bases at V and 4 bases at J; junction bases unmatched: 12. Germline CDR1 LNHDA, CDR2 SQIVND (reference sequence). The CDR3 is 16 amino acids. Here the CDR3 DNA reads TGTGCCAGTGCCCTCGGGGGGGCCGTGGTCACCGGGGAGCTGTTTTTT. Amino acids: CASALGGAVVTGELFF.

A few counts support this clone. The gene calls are TRBV7-3 and TRBJ2-5; unclear D gene. The ends were cut back, 4 bases at V and 1 base at J, with 13 bases in the middle. The CDR3 has 15 residues. Germline V gene sequence: CDR1 SGHTA, CDR2 FQGTGA. The CDR3 spells CASSSAPGAQETQYF. CDR3 DNA sequence: TGTGCCAGCAGCTCCGCCCCCGGAGCCCAAGAGACCCAGTACTTC.